A single sample is the source of the 20 T cell receptor beta chains below, sequenced in a study of T cells expressing NK-cell markers. TCRdb reanalyzed the 5' RACE reads and collapses them to one entry per CDR3 protein, without DNA. In all, the sample yields about 170,000 distinct CDR3 sequences. Input material: blood T cells: a sorted CD56 or NKG2C T cell subset, CD4+ or CD8+ T cells, or bulk PBMC T cells (not recorded which). The receptors stem from a man between 18 and 69 years old in good health.

The J gene is TRBJ2-3, the V gene TRBV27; TCRdb gives TRBD1 as the D gene, but with no DNA this cannot be confirmed. Germline CDR1 is MNHEY and CDR2 is SMNVEV (reference sequence). The CDR3 is made up of 14 amino acids. The CDR3: CASRAGQGVGTQYF.

This sequence joins TRBV19 and TRBJ2-7; TCRdb reports TRBD2, a call that lacks DNA to check it against. Germline V gene lookup returns CDR1 LNHDA and CDR2 SQIVND (reference sequence). There are 11 residues in the CDR3. The CDR3 region is CATSGGREQYF.

The chain recombines TRBV6-1 with TRBJ2-6. CDR1 and CDR2 (germline): MNHNS, SASEGT. The CDR3 is 15 amino acids. The CDR3 loop is CASTSDNSGANVLTF.

V is TRBV4-1 and J is TRBJ2-7; there is no DNA to check the TCRdb D call of TRBD2. CDR1 and CDR2 (germline): MGHRA, YSYEKL. The CDR3 runs 15 residues. Here the CDR3 reads CASSPLTGTSDEQYF.

The gene calls are TRBV20-1 and TRBJ2-7; the TRBD1 assignment by TCRdb is unverifiable without DNA. This CDR3 spans 14 amino acids. Germline lookup yields CDR1 DFQATT and CDR2 SNEGSKA (reference sequence). CDR3 in amino acids: CSARPFQTGYEQYF.

CDR3 sequence reads: CASSMASGGLTGYNEQFF. This rearrangement joins TRBV19 to TRBJ2-1; the TCRdb call, TRBD2, lacks DNA for checking. This CDR3 has 18 amino acids. Per germline, CDR1 LNHDA and CDR2 SQIVND (reference sequence).

This chain uses TRBV5-8 with TRBJ2-1. The CDR3 loop spans 14 amino acids. Germline CDR1 and CDR2: SGHTS and YDEGEE. CDR3 protein: CASSRASSYNEQFF.

The chain joins TRBV27 to TRBJ2-3; TCRdb's D call, TRBD2, is unchecked because there is no DNA. Per the germline V gene, CDR1 is MNHEY and CDR2 is SMNVEV (reference sequence). The CDR3 totals 21 residues. The CDR3 protein is CASSPGLLAGELPSSTDTQYF.

The chain is built from TRBV28 and TRBJ1-6; TCRdb lists TRBD1, though no DNA is available to test this call. The CDR3 loop spans 15 amino acids. The V gene's germline CDR1 is MDHEN and CDR2 SYDVKM. The CDR3 sequence is CASSHSGTGTSPLHF.

The J gene is TRBJ2-3, the V gene TRBV29-1. Germline-derived CDR1 and CDR2 are SQVTM and ANQGSEA. CDR3 size: 15 residues. CDR3 sequence: CSVEDLNRVADTQYF.

The V call is TRBV3-1, the J call TRBJ2-5. Germline CDR1 and CDR2: LGHDT and YNNKEL (reference sequence). This CDR3 region has 14 residues. CDR3 residues: CASSQEPQQETQYF.

The chain links TRBV6-1 to TRBJ2-3; TCRdb's D call, TRBD1, is unchecked because there is no DNA. CDR1 is MNHNS, CDR2 SASEGT, per germline. The CDR3 is made up of 17 amino acids. The CDR3 protein is CASKDRIKTGGTDTQYF.

This sequence joins TRBV28 and TRBJ2-5; TCRdb returns TRBD1, unconfirmable since there is no DNA. The V gene's germline CDR1 is MDHEN and CDR2 SYDVKM. This CDR3 has 14 amino acids. CDR3: CASSPGTGRETQYF.

The chain has TRBV20-1 and TRBJ2-1. The CDR3 is 16 amino acids. The germline V gene has CDR1 DFQATT and CDR2 SNEGSKA (reference sequence). Here the CDR3 reads CSAASSALSSYNEQFF.

This chain joins TRBV4-2 and TRBJ2-3; TCRdb's D gene call, TRBD1, goes unchecked for lack of DNA. The CDR3 sequence is 17 residues long. Germline CDR1 and CDR2: LGHNA and YNFKEQ. The chain's CDR3 is CASSQDLTPLGTDTQYF.

V usage is TRBV12-5 and J usage is TRBJ2-7; lacking DNA, the TRBD2 call made by TCRdb goes unchecked. The CDR3 runs 15 residues. Germline loops: CDR1 LGHNT, CDR2 FRNRAP. CDR3: CASGSPSGEPYEQYF.

The chain joins TRBV21-1 to TRBJ2-3; TCRdb proposes TRBD1, but this gene call is untestable without DNA. TRBV21-1 is a known pseudogene. CDR3 size: 15 residues. CDR3: CASSFWGLNTDTQYF.

The chain joins TRBV6-1 to TRBJ2-7; TCRdb's D call, TRBD1, is unchecked because there is no DNA. The CDR3 runs 14 residues. Germline V gene lookup returns CDR1 MNHNS and CDR2 SASEGT. The CDR3 here is CASSEGQSSYEQYF.

The chain joins TRBV28 to TRBJ2-1; the TRBD1 assignment by TCRdb is unverifiable without DNA. CDR3 length: 16 amino acids. Germline values: CDR1 MDHEN, CDR2 SYDVKM. CDR3 in amino acids: CASSPVGLPQYNEQFF.

The chain carries TRBV9 and TRBJ2-2; TCRdb names TRBD1, which stays unverified in the absence of DNA. CDR3 length equals 16 residues. The germline V gene encodes CDR1 SGDLS and CDR2 YYNGEE. CDR3 in amino acids: CASSAPTGKNTGELFF.